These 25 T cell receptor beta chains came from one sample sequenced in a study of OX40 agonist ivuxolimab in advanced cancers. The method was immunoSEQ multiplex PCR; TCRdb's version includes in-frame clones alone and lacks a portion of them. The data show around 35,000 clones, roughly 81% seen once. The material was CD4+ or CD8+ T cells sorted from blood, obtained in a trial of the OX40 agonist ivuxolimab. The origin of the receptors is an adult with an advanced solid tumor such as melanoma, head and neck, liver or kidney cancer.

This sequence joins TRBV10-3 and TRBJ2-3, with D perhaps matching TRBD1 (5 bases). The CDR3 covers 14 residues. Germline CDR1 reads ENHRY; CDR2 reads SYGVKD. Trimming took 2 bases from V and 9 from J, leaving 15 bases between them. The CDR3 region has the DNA TGTGCCATCAGTGAGCCACGACAGACCGGGACGCAGTATTTT. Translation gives CAISEPRQTGTQYF.

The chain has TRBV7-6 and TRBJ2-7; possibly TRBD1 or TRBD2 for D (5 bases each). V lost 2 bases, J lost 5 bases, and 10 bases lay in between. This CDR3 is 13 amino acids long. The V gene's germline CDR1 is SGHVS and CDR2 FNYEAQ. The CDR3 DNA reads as TGTGCCAGCAGCTTAACGAGAGGGGACGAGCAGTACTTC. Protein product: CASSLTRGDEQYF. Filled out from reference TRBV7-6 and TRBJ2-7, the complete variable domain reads GAGVSQSPRYKVTKRGQDVALRCDPISGHVSLYWYRQALGQGPEFLTYFNYEAQQDKSGLPNDRFSAERPEGSISTLTIQRTEQRDSAMYRCASSLTRGDEQYFGPGTRLTVT.

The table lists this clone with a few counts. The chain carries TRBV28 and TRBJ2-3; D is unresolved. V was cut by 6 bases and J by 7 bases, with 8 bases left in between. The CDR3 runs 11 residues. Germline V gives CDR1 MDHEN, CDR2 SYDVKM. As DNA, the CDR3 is TGTGCCAGCAGCCTTTGGAATACGCAGTATTTT. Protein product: CASSLWNTQYF.

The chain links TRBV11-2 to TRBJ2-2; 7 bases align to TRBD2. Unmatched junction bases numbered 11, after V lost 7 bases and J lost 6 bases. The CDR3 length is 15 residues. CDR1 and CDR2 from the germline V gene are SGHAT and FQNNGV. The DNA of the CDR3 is TGTGCCAGCACCGATGCTAGCGGTCATTCCGGGGAGCTGTTTTTT. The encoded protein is CASTDASGHSGELFF.

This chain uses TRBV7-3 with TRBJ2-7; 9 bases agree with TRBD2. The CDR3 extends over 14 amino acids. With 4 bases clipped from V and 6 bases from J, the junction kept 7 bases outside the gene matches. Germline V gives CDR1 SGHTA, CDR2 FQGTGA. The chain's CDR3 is CASSSGGRAGEQYF. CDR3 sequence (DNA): TGTGCCAGCAGCTCGGGCGGGAGGGCCGGCGAGCAGTACTTC.

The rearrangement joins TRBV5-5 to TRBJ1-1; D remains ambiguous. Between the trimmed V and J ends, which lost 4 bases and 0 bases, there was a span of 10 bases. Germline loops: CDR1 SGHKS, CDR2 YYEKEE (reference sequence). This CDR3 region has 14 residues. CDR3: CASSHSTVNTEAFF. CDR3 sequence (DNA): TGTGCCAGCAGCCACTCGACGGTGAACACTGAAGCTTTCTTT.

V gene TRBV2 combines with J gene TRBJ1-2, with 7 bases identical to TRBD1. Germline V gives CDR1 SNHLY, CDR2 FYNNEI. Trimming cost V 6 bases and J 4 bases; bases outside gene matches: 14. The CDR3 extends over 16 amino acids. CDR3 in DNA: TGTGCCAGCAGACCACTGTCCGGGACAGCACTCTATGGCTACACCTTC. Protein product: CASRPLSGTALYGYTF.

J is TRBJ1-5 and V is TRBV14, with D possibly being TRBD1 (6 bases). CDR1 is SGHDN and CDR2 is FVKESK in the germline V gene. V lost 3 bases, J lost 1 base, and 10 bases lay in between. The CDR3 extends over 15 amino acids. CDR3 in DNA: TGTGCCAGCAGCCACGAGGGGGAGAGCAATCAGCCCCAGCATTTT. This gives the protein CASSHEGESNQPQHF.

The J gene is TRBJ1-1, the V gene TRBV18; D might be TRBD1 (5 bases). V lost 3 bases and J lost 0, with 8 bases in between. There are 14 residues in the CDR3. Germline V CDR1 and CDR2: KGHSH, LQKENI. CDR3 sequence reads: CASSPRQLNTEAFF. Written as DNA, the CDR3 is TGTGCCAGCTCACCTCGACAGTTGAACACTGAAGCTTTCTTT.

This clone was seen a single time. In DNA, the CDR3 is TGTGCCAGCAGTTACTCGGGGGGGAAAAATCAGCCCCAGCATTTT. Translated, it gives CASSYSGGKNQPQHF. V gene TRBV6-6 combines with J gene TRBJ1-5; a weak D match, TRBD1 (5 bases). V was shortened by 0 bases and J by 4 bases, with 10 bases between the two germline ends. Germline loops: CDR1 MNHNY, CDR2 SVGAGI (reference sequence). CDR3 length: 15 amino acids.

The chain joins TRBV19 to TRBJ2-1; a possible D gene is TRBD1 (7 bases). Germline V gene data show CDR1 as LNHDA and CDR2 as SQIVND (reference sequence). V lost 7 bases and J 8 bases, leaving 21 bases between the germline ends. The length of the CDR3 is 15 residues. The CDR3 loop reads CASMGRQGVWDEQFF. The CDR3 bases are TGTGCCAGTATGGGGAGGCAGGGGGTTTGGGATGAGCAGTTCTTC.

The CDR3 bases are TGTGCCTGGAAAGTTACCAGATTCAACTATGGCTACACCTTC. Translation gives CAWKVTRFNYGYTF. The V and J genes are TRBV30 and TRBJ1-2; D is ambiguous. The CDR3 is made up of 14 amino acids. The germline CDR1 and CDR2 sequences are GTSNPN and SVGIG (reference sequence). Trimming took off 4 bases at V and 2 bases at J, with 14 bases between the two ends.

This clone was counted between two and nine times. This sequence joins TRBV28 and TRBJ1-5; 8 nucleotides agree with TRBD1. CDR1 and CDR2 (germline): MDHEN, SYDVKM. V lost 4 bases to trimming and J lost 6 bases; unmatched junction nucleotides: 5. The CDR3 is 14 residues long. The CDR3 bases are TGTGCCAGCAGTTCCCGACAGGGGTTTCAGCCCCAGCATTTT. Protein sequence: CASSSRQGFQPQHF.

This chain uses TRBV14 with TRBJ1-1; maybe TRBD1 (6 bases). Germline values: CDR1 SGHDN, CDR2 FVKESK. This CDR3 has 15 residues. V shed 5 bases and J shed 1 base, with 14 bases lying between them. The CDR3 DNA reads TGTGCCAGCAGCAAACAGCAGGGGAGGAACACTGAAGCTTTCTTT. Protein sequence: CASSKQQGRNTEAFF.

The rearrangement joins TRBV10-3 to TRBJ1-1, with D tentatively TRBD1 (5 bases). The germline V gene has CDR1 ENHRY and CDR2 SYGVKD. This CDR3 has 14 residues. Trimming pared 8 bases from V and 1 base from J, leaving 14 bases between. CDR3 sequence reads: CAIRDPQSNTEAFF. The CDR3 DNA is TGTGCCATCCGGGACCCTCAATCGAACACTGAAGCTTTCTTT.

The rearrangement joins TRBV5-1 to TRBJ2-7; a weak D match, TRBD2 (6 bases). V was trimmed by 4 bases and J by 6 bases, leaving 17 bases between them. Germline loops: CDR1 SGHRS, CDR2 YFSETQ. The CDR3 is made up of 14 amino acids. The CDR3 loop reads CASSTGGPFPEQYF. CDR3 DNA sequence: TGCGCCAGCAGCACCGGAGGGCCGTTTCCCGAGCAGTACTTC.

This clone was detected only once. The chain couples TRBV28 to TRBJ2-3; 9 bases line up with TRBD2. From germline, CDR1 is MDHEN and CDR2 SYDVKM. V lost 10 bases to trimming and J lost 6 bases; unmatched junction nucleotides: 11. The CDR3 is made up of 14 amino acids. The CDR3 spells CATLAGASGDTQYF. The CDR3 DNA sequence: TGTGCCACATTAGCGGGAGCAAGCGGGGATACGCAGTATTTT.

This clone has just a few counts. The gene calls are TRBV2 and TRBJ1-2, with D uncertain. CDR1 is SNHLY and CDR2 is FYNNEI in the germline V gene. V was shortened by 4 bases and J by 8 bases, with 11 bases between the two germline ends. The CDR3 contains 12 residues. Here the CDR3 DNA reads TGTGCCAGCAGTGTGATCCCACCCGGCTACACCTTC. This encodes CASSVIPPGYTF.

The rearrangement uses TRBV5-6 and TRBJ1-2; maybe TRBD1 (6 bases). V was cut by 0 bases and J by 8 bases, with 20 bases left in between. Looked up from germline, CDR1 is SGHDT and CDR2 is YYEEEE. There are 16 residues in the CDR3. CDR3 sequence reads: CASSLDKMQGRGGYTF. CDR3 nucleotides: TGTGCCAGCAGCTTGGATAAGATGCAGGGGAGGGGAGGCTACACCTTC.

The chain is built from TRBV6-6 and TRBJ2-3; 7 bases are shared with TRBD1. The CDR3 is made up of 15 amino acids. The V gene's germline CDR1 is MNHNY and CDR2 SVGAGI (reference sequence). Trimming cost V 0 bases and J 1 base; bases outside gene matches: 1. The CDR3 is CASSYSGTGTDTQYF. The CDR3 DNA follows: TGTGCCAGCAGTTACTCGGGGACAGGCACAGATACGCAGTATTTT.

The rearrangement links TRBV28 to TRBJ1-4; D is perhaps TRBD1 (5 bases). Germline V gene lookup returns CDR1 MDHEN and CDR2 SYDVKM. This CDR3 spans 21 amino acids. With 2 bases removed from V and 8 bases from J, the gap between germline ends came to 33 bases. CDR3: CASSLAIFPGRPPYEKEKLFF. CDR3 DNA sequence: TGTGCCAGCAGTTTAGCTATTTTCCCGGGACGGCCTCCTTATGAGAAAGAAAAACTGTTTTTT.

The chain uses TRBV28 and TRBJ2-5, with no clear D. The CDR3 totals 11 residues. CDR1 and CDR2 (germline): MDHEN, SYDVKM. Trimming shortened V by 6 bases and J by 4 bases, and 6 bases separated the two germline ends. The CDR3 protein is CASRIRETQYF. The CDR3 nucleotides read TGTGCCAGCAGAATCCGAGAGACCCAGTACTTC.

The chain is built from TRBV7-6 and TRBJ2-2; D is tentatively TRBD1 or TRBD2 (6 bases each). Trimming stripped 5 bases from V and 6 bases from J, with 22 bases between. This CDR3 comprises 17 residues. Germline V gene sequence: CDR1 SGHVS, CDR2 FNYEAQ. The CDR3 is CASSHSPGAGMSGELFF. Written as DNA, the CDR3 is TGTGCCAGCAGCCATAGCCCGGGGGCCGGCATGTCCGGGGAGCTGTTTTTT.

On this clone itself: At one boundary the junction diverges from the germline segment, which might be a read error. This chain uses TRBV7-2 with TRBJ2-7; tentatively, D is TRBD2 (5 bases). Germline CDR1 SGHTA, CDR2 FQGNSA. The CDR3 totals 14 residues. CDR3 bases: TGCGCCAGCAGCCCCTCGCGGGCGGCCTACGAGCAGTACTTC. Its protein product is CASSPSRAAYEQYF. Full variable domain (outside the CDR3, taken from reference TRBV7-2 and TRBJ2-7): GAGVSQSPSNKVTEKGKDVELRCDPISGHTALYWYRQSLGQGLEFLIYFQGNSAPDKSGLPSDRFSAERTGGSVSTLTIQRTQQEDSAVYLCASSPSRAAYEQYFGPGTRLTVT.

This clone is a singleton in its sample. This CDR3 is CASSSSNVEAFF. The CDR3 nucleotides read TGTGCCAGCAGCTCGTCGAACGTAGAAGCTTTCTTT. The chain has TRBV7-9 and TRBJ1-1; unclear D gene. This CDR3 region has 12 residues. Germline V gene lookup returns CDR1 SEHNR and CDR2 FQNEAQ (reference sequence). V was cut by 4 bases and J by 8 bases, with 11 bases left in between.